This T cell receptor (beta chain) was documented in a study of shared clonotypes between healthy human individuals. Whole-study results and caveats: Memory subsets generally showed smaller estimated richness than naive subsets did.

Assay used: immunoSEQ multiplex PCR; TCRdb lists only in-frame clones, some missing. This sample yields about 380,000 clones, of which about 96% are seen a single time; approximately 0.3% belongs to the top ten. Germline-derived CDR1 and CDR2 are SNHLY and FYNNEI. The CDR3 is 12 residues long. Of note for this clone: Antigen: not known. One junction end disagrees with the germline gene, perhaps due to a read error.

The clonotype was recovered from a man in his thirties or forties in good health. V is TRBV2 and J is TRBJ2-3, with 7 bases that match TRBD2. Input material: memory CD8+ T cells sorted from blood. Subset reported: CD45RO+ cells pooled with CCR7-negative TemRA cells. The CDR3 loop is CASSETAREPLF. CDR3 sequence (DNA): TGTGCCAGCAGTGAAACGGCGCGGGAGCCTCTTTTT.